These T cell receptor beta chains were read from a single sample in a study of T cells in narcolepsy. The repertoire was sequenced with immunoSEQ multiplex PCR; TCRdb's copy has only in-frame clones and lacks some. Found here are tens of thousands of clones, roughly 86% of them singletons; the top ten hold approximately 0.9%. Sequenced: memory (CD45RA-) CD4+ T cells from blood. The receptors originated from a human donor in good health. CDR3s include the opening cysteine and the closing phenylalanine or tryptophan. The D gene is left open where the match is weak. Clone size is stated in some rows and not others, as once, few, many or a class when expanded.

clone_size	v_call	d_call	j_call	cdr3_aa	cdr3_nt
.	TRBV18	.	TRBJ2-1	CASSPPGVAYNEQFF	TGTGCCAGCTCACCACCGGGGGTAGCCTACAATGAGCAGTTCTTC
.	TRBV30	.	TRBJ1-2	CAWGRGDLGYTF	TGTGCCTGGGGCCGGGGGGACTTGGGCTACACCTTC
once	TRBV30	.	TRBJ1-5	CAWSDRASQPQHF	TGTGCCTGGAGTGACAGGGCTTCGCAGCCCCAGCATTTT
.	TRBV19	.	TRBJ1-5	CASSRRDSNQPQHF	TGTGCCAGTAGTAGGAGAGATAGCAATCAGCCCCAGCATTTT
.	TRBV7-3	.	TRBJ2-1	CASSPNGGGNSYNEQFF	TGTGCCAGCAGCCCAAATGGTGGAGGGAACTCCTACAATGAGCAGTTCTTC
.	TRBV11-2	.	TRBJ2-2	CASSPRRDKNTGELFF	TGTGCCAGCAGCCCTAGGCGGGACAAGAACACCGGGGAGCTGTTTTTT
once	TRBV7-9	.	TRBJ2-7	CASSFGTTLPEQYF	TGTGCCAGCAGTTTTGGTACGACCCTCCCCGAGCAGTACTTC
.	TRBV25-1	.	TRBJ1-2	CASSEYGRAGGYTF	TGTGCCAGCAGTGAATATGGCAGGGCTGGTGGCTACACCTTC
.	TRBV29-1	.	TRBJ2-5	CSAAVGRGHQETQYF	TGCAGCGCCGCGGTGGGGCGGGGGCACCAAGAGACCCAGTACTTC
.	TRBV15	.	TRBJ1-1	CATSRRVLNTEAFF	TGTGCCACCAGCAGAAGGGTCTTGAACACTGAAGCTTTCTTT
.	TRBV4-2	TRBD2	TRBJ2-1	CASSQDQRERNEQFF	TGTGCCAGCAGCCAAGATCAGCGGGAGCGCAATGAGCAGTTCTTC
.	TRBV27	.	TRBJ2-6	CASSLSRGLASGANVLTF	TGTGCCAGCAGTTTATCCCGGGGACTTGCCTCTGGGGCCAACGTCCTGACTTTC
few	TRBV7-2	.	TRBJ1-5	CASSMGESSNQPQHF	TGTGCCAGCAGCATGGGGGAAAGTAGCAATCAGCCCCAGCATTTT
once	TRBV6-5	.	TRBJ2-3	CASSSTGDTQYF	TGTGCCAGCAGTTCAACAGGGGATACGCAGTATTTT
.	TRBV5-1	.	TRBJ2-3	CASSYQIPDTQYF	TGCGCCAGCAGCTATCAAATCCCAGATACGCAGTATTTT
.	TRBV7-2	.	TRBJ1-2	CASSIAGTFYGYTF	TGTGCCAGCAGCATAGCCGGGACGTTTTATGGCTACACCTTC
once	TRBV7-2	.	TRBJ2-6	CASSPKGPNQGWANVLTF	TGTGCCAGCAGCCCAAAGGGGCCTAACCAAGGCTGGGCCAACGTCCTGACTTTC
.	TRBV5-6	.	TRBJ1-6	CASSLLESRSPLHF	TGTGCCAGCAGCTTGTTGGAGTCACGTTCACCCCTCCACTTT
.	TRBV5-6	.	TRBJ2-7	CASRKDYEQYF	TGTGCCAGCAGGAAGGACTACGAGCAGTACTTC
.	TRBV7-3	.	TRBJ1-6	CASSLGANSPLHF	TGTGCCAGCAGCTTAGGGGCCAATTCACCCCTCCACTTT
.	TRBV30	.	TRBJ1-1	CAWSHRTTEAFF	TGTGCCTGGAGTCACCGGACCACTGAAGCTTTCTTT
.	TRBV5-5	.	TRBJ1-2	CASKQDTANYGYTF	TGTGCCAGCAAACAAGACACAGCTAACTATGGCTACACCTTC
.	TRBV29-1	TRBD2	TRBJ2-3	CSVEEKTSGGTDTQYF	TGCAGCGTTGAAGAGAAGACTAGCGGGGGCACAGATACGCAGTATTTT
.	TRBV18	TRBD1	TRBJ1-2	CASSPRPGQTNYGYTF	TGTGCCAGCTCACCACGACCGGGACAGACTAACTATGGCTACACCTTC
.	TRBV7-8	.	TRBJ2-3	CASSPRLVFSSTDTQYF	TGTGCCAGCAGCCCGAGACTAGTTTTTTCTAGCACAGATACGCAGTATTTT
.	TRBV27	.	TRBJ1-4	CATRRDEVTEKLFF	TGTGCCACCAGACGGGATGAAGTCACCGAAAAACTGTTTTTT